This entry lists 9 T cell receptor beta chains sequenced from one sample in a study of Ad26.COV2.S vaccination and SARS-CoV-2 variants. Generated by immunoSEQ multiplex PCR, the TCRdb table keeps only in-frame clones and is missing some. The sample contains a few hundred thousand clones, 75% to 90% of which appear only once. The treatment denotes: 15 to 20 received Ad26.COV2.S at low or high dose, single or two shots; about five received placebo; per-sample allocation not given. Samples were taken on day 63 after the first vaccine or placebo injection. Here the sequenced sample was peripheral blood, taken in a trial of Ad26.COV2.S vaccine versus placebo. The receptors were sampled from a person between 18 and 60 years old who received the Ad26.COV2.S COVID-19 vaccine or a placebo.

The V and J genes are TRBV18 and TRBJ1-1; unclear D gene. The CDR3 is 16 amino acids. The V gene's germline CDR1 is KGHSH and CDR2 LQKENI. Between the trimmed V and J ends, which lost 4 bases and 0 bases, there was a span of 15 bases. The CDR3 DNA sequence: TGTGCCAGCTCACGCTCCTTTGGAGGCATGAACACTGAAGCTTTCTTT. It encodes CASSRSFGGMNTEAFF.

The genes are TRBV5-1 and TRBJ2-1; 12 nucleotides align to TRBD2. The CDR3 has 16 amino acids. V lost 4 bases to trimming and J lost 2 bases; unmatched junction nucleotides: 4. CDR1 SGHRS and CDR2 YFSETQ come from the germline V gene. The CDR3 loop reads CASSTASGGAYNEQFF. In DNA form, the CDR3 reads TGCGCCAGCAGCACCGCTAGCGGGGGGGCCTACAATGAGCAGTTCTTC.

The genes are TRBV4-3 and TRBJ1-5; D not resolved. From germline, CDR1 is LGHNA and CDR2 YSLEER. This CDR3 comprises 15 residues. Trimming pared 0 bases from V and 3 bases from J, leaving 9 bases between. The CDR3 DNA is TGCGCCAGCAGCCAAGACCCGATGGACAATCAGCCCCAGCATTTT. It is translated as CASSQDPMDNQPQHF.

The chain has TRBV18 and TRBJ2-4; TRBD1 is a possible D gene (5 bases). Germline CDR1 and CDR2: KGHSH and LQKENI. The ends were cut back, 6 bases at V and 6 bases at J, with 18 bases in the middle. This CDR3 spans 15 amino acids. CDR3 bases: TGTGCCAGCTCCCTGTCCCGCTCTACAGGAAACATTCAGTACTTC. Its translation: CASSLSRSTGNIQYF.

This clone was counted a few times. The chain couples TRBV9 to TRBJ1-5; D unresolved. The CDR3 is made up of 14 amino acids. Trimming pared 7 bases from V and 2 bases from J, leaving 13 bases between. Germline V gene sequence: CDR1 SGDLS, CDR2 YYNGEE. The CDR3 reads CASGKTGGNQPQHF. CDR3 DNA sequence: TGTGCCAGCGGTAAGACGGGCGGCAATCAGCCCCAGCATTTT.

The chain uses TRBV19 and TRBJ2-2; 9 bases are a match to TRBD1. The CDR3 spans 15 residues. The V and J ends lost 4 bases and 7 bases, in that order; junction bases with no gene match: 7. Germline CDR1 and CDR2: LNHDA and SQIVND (reference sequence). The CDR3: CASSTGQGRIGELFF. The CDR3 DNA reads TGTGCCAGTAGTACCGGACAGGGGAGGATCGGGGAGCTGTTTTTT.

The CDR3 coding sequence is TGTGCCAGCTCACCAGGGGGGAGAGTGAACCCACCGTTTTTT. Amino acids: CASSPGGRVNPPFF. The rearrangement links TRBV18 to TRBJ1-4, with TRBD1 as a possible D gene (5 bases). The germline CDR1 and CDR2 sequences are KGHSH and LQKENI. The CDR3 spans 14 residues. The germline V and J ends were trimmed by 2 bases and 16 bases, with 20 bases remaining between them.

This chain uses TRBV6-5 with TRBJ1-1; possible D gene TRBD1, 6 bases. The germline V gene encodes CDR1 MNHEY and CDR2 SVGAGI. This CDR3 spans 16 amino acids. The V end was cut by 0 bases, the J end by 5 bases, with 16 bases between. Here the CDR3 reads CASSYSNVPGATEAFF. Written as DNA, the CDR3 is TGTGCCAGCAGTTACTCGAATGTGCCGGGGGCGACTGAAGCTTTCTTT.

The CDR3 spells CASSESRTPSSEAFF. Written as DNA, the CDR3 is TGTGCCAGCAGTGAATCTCGGACCCCGTCGAGTGAAGCTTTCTTT. The gene calls are TRBV25-1 and TRBJ1-1; D remains unclear. The CDR3 runs 15 residues. Trimming stripped 1 base from V and 7 bases from J, with 16 bases between. Germline lookup yields CDR1 MGHDK and CDR2 SYGVNS.